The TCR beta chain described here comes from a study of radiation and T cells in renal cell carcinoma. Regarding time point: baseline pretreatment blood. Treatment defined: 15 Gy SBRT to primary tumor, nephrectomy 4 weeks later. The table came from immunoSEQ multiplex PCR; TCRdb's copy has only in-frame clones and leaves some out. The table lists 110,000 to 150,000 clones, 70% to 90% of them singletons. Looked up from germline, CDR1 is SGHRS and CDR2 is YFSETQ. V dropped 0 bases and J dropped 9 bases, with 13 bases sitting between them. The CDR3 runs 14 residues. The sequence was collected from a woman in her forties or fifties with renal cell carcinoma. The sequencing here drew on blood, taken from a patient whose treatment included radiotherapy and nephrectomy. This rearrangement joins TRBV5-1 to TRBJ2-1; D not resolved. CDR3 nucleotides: TGCGCCAGCAGCTTGGAGGTGGGTCGAGGTGAGCAGTTCTTC. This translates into CASSLEVGRGEQFF.